This TCR beta chain was identified during a study of T cells after yellow fever vaccination. Study in general: Any fraction with a low cell number was prepared using SMART-Seq v4 Ultra Low Input. Study conclusions and caveats: Clonotype sharing between CD4 and CD8 compartments was small. By day 5 rather than day 15, the secondary response had peaked, though it was weaker.

TCR cDNA, made by 5'RACE template switching, carried an added universal primer site and UMIs. TCRdb fed the 5' RACE reads into MiXCR, producing one record per CDR3 protein. The sample holds roughly 68,000 distinct CDR3 sequences, less than 8.5% seen once. This clonotype has a count of ten or more. Antigen specificity is unknown. This CDR3 is built from 16 residues. The germline V gene encodes CDR1 DFQATT and CDR2 SNEGSKA (reference sequence). After removal of 6 bases from V and 0 bases from J, the junction contained 10 bases not matched to a gene. This TCR was recovered from a man aged 18 to 29 who received the YFV17D yellow fever vaccine. Here the sequenced sample was CD8+ T cells sorted from PBMCs, taken 35 to 50 days after the first yellow fever vaccination. The chain links TRBV20-1 to TRBJ2-3; 9 bases are shared with TRBD1. The chain's CDR3 is CSADLRTGESTDTQYF. DNA for the CDR3: TGCAGTGCCGACTTGCGGACAGGGGAAAGCACAGATACGCAGTATTTT.